This T cell receptor beta chain was recorded in a study of early T cells in non-severe SARS-CoV-2 infection. About the study: It was bulk RNA from unsorted whole blood that was sequenced, and the chains were unpaired.

Separate cDNA molecules each had unique molecular identifiers attached to them. MiXCR was run by TCRdb on the 5' RACE reads, yielding one entry per CDR3 protein. The sample yields fewer than 70,000 distinct CDR3 sequences, roughly 13% seen once. There are 15 residues in the CDR3. Per the germline V gene, CDR1 is DFQATT and CDR2 is SNEGSKA (reference sequence). V dropped 0 bases and J dropped 4; count of bases not matched to a gene: 5. Sequenced: whole blood. The rearrangement joins TRBV20-1 to TRBJ2-1; TRBD2 aligns across 8 bases. The receptor comes from an adult who was a healthcare worker with PCR-confirmed SARS-CoV-2 infection or an uninfected control (not recorded which). The DNA for the CDR3 is TGCAGTGCTAGAGATGACAAGCGGGGGTACAATGAGCAGTTCTTC. It is translated as CSARDDKRGYNEQFF.